A selection of T cell receptor beta chains follows, all from one sample in a study of blood T cell repertoires in COVID-19. Here immunoSEQ multiplex PCR was the method, and the copy in TCRdb shows in-frame clones only, minus some. This sample yields about 280,000 clones, of which 85% are seen a single time; about 5.1% belongs to the top ten. Sequencing input: peripheral blood. The receptor source for this set is a man in his fifties with active or convalescent COVID-19. Each CDR3 is given with its conserved first and last residue. The order of the fields is J gene, V gene, D gene, clone size, CDR3 protein, CDR3 DNA. D genes are given only for firm matches. A clone size is listed for some rows: how often the clone was seen (once, few, many), or a class if it is expanded.

j_call: TRBJ2-2
v_call: TRBV5-4
d_call: TRBD2
clone_size: .
cdr3_aa: CASSQRLAGGLSGGELFF
cdr3_nt: TGTGCCAGCAGCCAAAGACTAGCGGGAGGCCTCAGCGGCGGGGAGCTGTTTTTT

j_call: TRBJ1-5
v_call: TRBV19
d_call: TRBD1
clone_size: .
cdr3_aa: CASSMDRYNQPQHF
cdr3_nt: TGTGCCAGTAGTATGGACAGGTACAATCAGCCCCAGCATTTT

j_call: TRBJ1-2
v_call: TRBV12-3/TRBV12-4
d_call: TRBD1
clone_size: .
cdr3_aa: CASGLQGSYGYTF
cdr3_nt: TGTGCCAGCGGATTACAGGGGAGCTATGGCTACACCTTC

j_call: TRBJ2-7
v_call: TRBV6-5
d_call: TRBD1
clone_size: .
cdr3_aa: CASSWGGQGAGEQYF
cdr3_nt: TGTGCCAGCAGTTGGGGGGGACAGGGGGCTGGGGAGCAGTACTTC

j_call: TRBJ2-1
v_call: TRBV2
d_call: TRBD2
clone_size: .
cdr3_aa: CASSGGRANEQFF
cdr3_nt: TGTGCCAGCTCGGGCGGGAGGGCAAATGAGCAGTTCTTC

j_call: TRBJ2-1
v_call: TRBV7-9
d_call: .
clone_size: .
cdr3_aa: CASSLAASGPYNEQFF
cdr3_nt: TGTGCCAGCAGCTTAGCCGCCAGCGGGCCTTACAATGAGCAGTTCTTC

j_call: TRBJ1-1
v_call: TRBV29-1
d_call: .
clone_size: once
cdr3_aa: CSVMTANTEAFF
cdr3_nt: TGCAGCGTCATGACAGCGAACACTGAAGCTTTCTTT

j_call: TRBJ1-1
v_call: TRBV30
d_call: .
clone_size: .
cdr3_aa: CAWTVGRVGTEAFF
cdr3_nt: TGTGCCTGGACCGTGGGCAGGGTGGGCACTGAAGCTTTCTTT

j_call: TRBJ2-3
v_call: TRBV4-1
d_call: .
clone_size: .
cdr3_aa: CASSQDLAGTDTQYF
cdr3_nt: TGCGCCAGCAGCCAAGACCTAGCCGGAACAGATACGCAGTATTTT

j_call: TRBJ2-7
v_call: TRBV9
d_call: TRBD2
clone_size: medium-sized
cdr3_aa: CASSPGGRPDEQYF
cdr3_nt: TGTGCCAGCTCCCCTGGCGGGAGACCCGACGAGCAGTACTTC

j_call: TRBJ2-5
v_call: TRBV4-1
d_call: TRBD1
clone_size: .
cdr3_aa: CASSQGDSQETQYF
cdr3_nt: TGCGCCAGCAGCCAAGGGGACAGTCAAGAGACCCAGTACTTC

j_call: TRBJ2-1
v_call: TRBV9
d_call: .
clone_size: .
cdr3_aa: CASSVALHSYNEQFF
cdr3_nt: TGTGCCAGCAGCGTAGCACTCCATTCCTACAATGAGCAGTTCTTC

j_call: TRBJ1-5
v_call: TRBV18
d_call: .
clone_size: .
cdr3_aa: CASSTAGGPQPQHF
cdr3_nt: TGTGCCAGCTCAACTGCAGGAGGGCCTCAGCCCCAGCATTTT

j_call: TRBJ2-7
v_call: TRBV7-9
d_call: TRBD1
clone_size: .
cdr3_aa: CASSLTGAKTSYEQYF
cdr3_nt: TGTGCCAGCAGCTTAACAGGGGCGAAAACCTCCTACGAGCAGTACTTC

j_call: TRBJ1-1
v_call: TRBV12-3/TRBV12-4
d_call: TRBD1
clone_size: few
cdr3_aa: CASRDRARTEAFF
cdr3_nt: TGTGCCAGCAGGGACAGGGCGCGGACTGAAGCTTTCTTT

j_call: TRBJ1-2
v_call: TRBV18
d_call: TRBD1
clone_size: .
cdr3_aa: CASSPGQGVGYTF
cdr3_nt: TGTGCCAGCTCCCCGGGACAGGGAGTTGGCTACACCTTC

j_call: TRBJ2-3
v_call: TRBV19
d_call: TRBD2
clone_size: .
cdr3_aa: CASRGSPRLAGGSDTQYF
cdr3_nt: TGTGCCAGTAGAGGGTCCCCCCGGCTAGCGGGAGGTTCGGATACGCAGTATTTT

j_call: TRBJ1-1
v_call: TRBV2
d_call: .
clone_size: .
cdr3_aa: CASRNTGMPEAFF
cdr3_nt: TGTGCCAGCAGAAACACAGGGATGCCTGAAGCTTTCTTT

j_call: TRBJ2-7
v_call: TRBV10-2
d_call: .
clone_size: once
cdr3_aa: CASSESTRASSYEQYF
cdr3_nt: TGCGCCAGCAGTGAGTCGACGAGGGCGAGCTCCTACGAGCAGTACTTC

j_call: TRBJ1-1
v_call: TRBV12-3/TRBV12-4
d_call: .
clone_size: .
cdr3_aa: CASSLAGQLLAFF
cdr3_nt: TGTGCCAGCAGTCTCGCTGGACAGCTGCTCGCTTTCTTT

j_call: TRBJ2-2
v_call: TRBV1
d_call: .
clone_size: few
cdr3_aa: CTSSQDRGGELFF
cdr3_nt: TGCACCAGCAGCCAAGATCGGGGGGGGGAGCTGTTTTTT

j_call: TRBJ1-1
v_call: TRBV6-5
d_call: .
clone_size: .
cdr3_aa: CASSYLSRGNTEAFF
cdr3_nt: TGTGCCAGCAGTTACCTATCCAGGGGGAACACTGAAGCTTTCTTT

j_call: TRBJ2-1
v_call: TRBV5-1
d_call: .
clone_size: .
cdr3_aa: CASSLGGHNEQFF
cdr3_nt: TGCGCCAGCAGCTTGGGCGGCCACAATGAGCAGTTCTTC

j_call: TRBJ2-2
v_call: TRBV5-1
d_call: .
clone_size: once
cdr3_aa: CASSRRGFSGGELFF
cdr3_nt: TGCGCCAGCAGCCGGAGGGGTTTTTCAGGCGGGGAGCTGTTTTTT

j_call: TRBJ2-1
v_call: TRBV27
d_call: TRBD2
clone_size: .
cdr3_aa: CASSLSGLAGGMGGEQFF
cdr3_nt: TGTGCCAGCAGTTTATCCGGACTAGCGGGAGGTATGGGTGGTGAGCAGTTCTTC

j_call: TRBJ2-2
v_call: TRBV30
d_call: TRBD2
clone_size: once
cdr3_aa: CAWSASGRFAGELFF
cdr3_nt: TGTGCCTGGAGTGCTAGCGGGAGGTTCGCCGGGGAGCTGTTTTTT

j_call: TRBJ2-1
v_call: TRBV19
d_call: TRBD2
clone_size: .
cdr3_aa: CATKLSGGYNEQFF
cdr3_nt: TGTGCCACCAAGCTTAGCGGGGGGTACAATGAGCAGTTCTTC

j_call: TRBJ2-5
v_call: TRBV6-5
d_call: TRBD2
clone_size: .
cdr3_aa: CASSQGLAGMETQYF
cdr3_nt: TGTGCCAGCAGCCAAGGACTAGCGGGAATGGAGACCCAGTACTTC

j_call: TRBJ1-6
v_call: TRBV6-5
d_call: TRBD1
clone_size: .
cdr3_aa: CASSSGTGSYNSPLHF
cdr3_nt: TGTGCCAGCAGTTCCGGGACAGGCTCCTATAATTCACCCCTCCACTTT

j_call: TRBJ2-1
v_call: TRBV4-1
d_call: .
clone_size: .
cdr3_aa: CASSQVEGVPYNEQFF
cdr3_nt: TGCGCCAGCAGCCAAGTCGAGGGAGTGCCCTACAATGAGCAGTTCTTC

j_call: TRBJ2-3
v_call: TRBV5-1
d_call: TRBD2
clone_size: .
cdr3_aa: CASSLRTSGRGFSDTQYF
cdr3_nt: TGCGCCAGCAGCCTTCGGACTAGCGGGAGGGGTTTTTCGGATACGCAGTATTTT

j_call: TRBJ1-2
v_call: TRBV19
d_call: .
clone_size: few
cdr3_aa: CASSGSGYLSGYTF
cdr3_nt: TGTGCCAGTAGTGGCTCGGGGTATCTCTCCGGCTACACCTTC

j_call: TRBJ2-7
v_call: TRBV5-8
d_call: .
clone_size: .
cdr3_aa: CASSLANGGGRGNYEQYF
cdr3_nt: TGTGCCAGCAGCTTGGCCAATGGGGGAGGTCGGGGGAACTACGAGCAGTACTTC

j_call: TRBJ2-1
v_call: TRBV4-2
d_call: TRBD2
clone_size: .
cdr3_aa: CASSQEGTSMNEQFF
cdr3_nt: TGTGCCAGCAGCCAAGAGGGGACTAGCATGAATGAGCAGTTCTTC

j_call: TRBJ2-2
v_call: TRBV28
d_call: TRBD1
clone_size: .
cdr3_aa: CASRLGGLTGELFF
cdr3_nt: TGTGCCAGCAGACTAGGGGGCCTCACCGGGGAGCTGTTTTTT

j_call: TRBJ1-1
v_call: TRBV19
d_call: .
clone_size: .
cdr3_aa: CASSTLGSTEAFF
cdr3_nt: TGTGCCAGTAGTACGCTGGGCTCCACTGAAGCTTTCTTT

j_call: TRBJ1-3
v_call: TRBV20-1
d_call: .
clone_size: .
cdr3_aa: CSASDGQTSGNTIYF
cdr3_nt: TGCAGTGCTAGTGATGGACAGACCTCTGGAAACACCATATATTTT

j_call: TRBJ1-1
v_call: TRBV19
d_call: TRBD1
clone_size: .
cdr3_aa: CASRDRGRGYTEAFF
cdr3_nt: TGTGCCAGTAGGGACAGGGGGCGAGGATACACTGAAGCTTTCTTT

j_call: TRBJ2-3
v_call: TRBV6-2/TRBV6-3
d_call: .
clone_size: .
cdr3_aa: CASSRSTGILGDTQYF
cdr3_nt: TGTGCCAGCAGTCGGAGTACCGGGATCCTGGGGGATACGCAGTATTTT